These 32 T cell receptor beta chains originate from one sample sequenced in a study of blood T cell repertoires in COVID-19. TCRdb's copy holds only in-frame clones and misses some; the assay was immunoSEQ multiplex PCR. The table records more than 300,000 clones, around 88% of them present only once. Sequencing used peripheral blood. The receptors were sampled from a woman aged 30 to 39 with COVID-19, enrolled during active disease.

The chain employs TRBV4-1 and TRBJ1-6; TRBD1 aligns across 8 bases. Unmatched junction bases numbered 5, after V lost 0 bases and J lost 7 bases. Germline CDR1 reads MGHRA; CDR2 reads YSYEKL. CDR3 length: 16 residues. DNA of the CDR3: TGCGCCAGCAGCCAAGACGGAGGACAGGGAAATTCACCCCTCCACTTT. It yields the protein CASSQDGGQGNSPLHF.

The rearrangement links TRBV28 to TRBJ2-3, with D tentatively TRBD1 (5 bases). V dropped 3 bases and J dropped 3 bases, with 10 bases sitting between them. Germline values: CDR1 MDHEN, CDR2 SYDVKM. The CDR3 contains 14 residues. The CDR3 sequence: CASSFATDTDTQYF. The CDR3 nucleotides read TGTGCCAGCAGTTTTGCGACAGATACAGATACGCAGTATTTT.

The rearrangement uses TRBV27 and TRBJ2-1, with D unresolved. V dropped 5 bases and J dropped 0 bases, with 8 bases sitting between them. This CDR3 has 14 amino acids. Germline CDR1 reads MNHEY; CDR2 reads SMNVEV (reference sequence). This CDR3 is CASSDTSSYNEQFF. The CDR3 coding sequence is TGTGCCAGCAGTGACACCTCCTCCTACAATGAGCAGTTCTTC.

CDR3 region: CASSQDASGGGELFF. For the CDR3, the DNA is TGTGCCAGCAGCCAAGACGCGTCAGGGGGCGGGGAGCTGTTTTTT. The chain employs TRBV14 and TRBJ2-2; 7 nucleotides align to TRBD1. The CDR3 sequence is 15 residues long. Trimming removed 0 bases from V and 7 bases from J; junction bases left unmatched: 5. CDR1 and CDR2 (germline): SGHDN, FVKESK.

The chain uses TRBV2 and TRBJ1-2; no reliable D call. In germline, CDR1 is SNHLY, CDR2 FYNNEI. V lost 6 bases and J 2 bases, leaving 16 bases between the germline ends. This CDR3 has 15 residues. The CDR3 DNA reads as TGTGCCAGCAGCTTAGATAACGGGTGGAACTATGGCTACACCTTC. Translation gives CASSLDNGWNYGYTF.

CDR3 bases: TGTGCCAGCAGTCCCCCGGCAGGGAAAGGCCCGGCGCCCCAGCATTTT. Amino acid sequence: CASSPPAGKGPAPQHF. The chain joins TRBV2 to TRBJ1-5, with D perhaps TRBD1 (5 bases). The CDR3 contains 16 residues. Germline loops: CDR1 SNHLY, CDR2 FYNNEI. Trimming stripped 5 bases from V and 9 bases from J, with 23 bases between.

V usage is TRBV2 and J usage is TRBJ2-7; D ambiguous. Trimming took off 6 bases at V and 2 bases at J, with 11 bases between the two ends. Germline CDR1 is SNHLY and CDR2 is FYNNEI. This CDR3 contains 13 residues. CDR3 in DNA: TGTGCCAGCAGGGTAGCTCCAACCTACGAGCAGTACGTC. Its translation: CASRVAPTYEQYV.

V and J are TRBV13 and TRBJ1-2; weak D call: TRBD1 (5 bases). Germline CDR1 reads PRHDT; CDR2 reads FYEKMQ (reference sequence). This CDR3 region has 17 residues. The ends were cut back, 5 bases at V and 0 bases at J, with 19 bases in the middle. CDR3 amino acids: CASSTRAPGRANYGYTF. The CDR3 region has the DNA TGTGCCAGCAGCACTCGCGCCCCCGGCAGGGCTAACTATGGCTACACCTTC.

The chain joins TRBV28 to TRBJ2-2; TRBD2 is a possible D gene (6 bases). Trimming took 3 bases from V and 7 from J, leaving 6 bases between them. CDR1 MDHEN and CDR2 SYDVKM come from the germline V gene. This CDR3 contains 12 residues. This CDR3 is CASSLTSGELFF. Here the CDR3 DNA reads TGTGCCAGCAGTTTGACTAGCGGGGAGCTGTTTTTT.

V usage is TRBV30 and J usage is TRBJ1-3, with D maybe TRBD1 (6 bases). Trimming pared 2 bases from V and 3 bases from J, leaving 8 bases between. The CDR3 runs to 13 residues. CDR1 is GTSNPN and CDR2 is SVGIG in the germline V gene (reference sequence). CDR3 region: CAWSQGRGNTIYF. The CDR3 coding sequence is TGTGCCTGGAGTCAGGGGCGTGGAAACACCATATATTTT.

This chain links TRBV9 with TRBJ1-1; the D is unclear. Germline V gene sequence: CDR1 SGDLS, CDR2 YYNGEE. The V end was cut by 4 bases, the J end by 1 base, with 14 bases between. The CDR3 is 15 amino acids. The CDR3 sequence: CASSPSLLRNTEAFF. CDR3 DNA sequence: TGTGCCAGCAGCCCGTCATTACTGAGGAACACTGAAGCTTTCTTT.

The chain couples TRBV2 to TRBJ2-7; 8 bases agree with TRBD1. The CDR3 totals 14 residues. J gave up 4 bases and V 7 bases, and 9 bases lay outside the gene matches. In germline, CDR1 is SNHLY, CDR2 FYNNEI. CDR3 residues: CASTAGQGAYEQYF. CDR3 bases: TGTGCCAGCACCGCAGGTCAGGGGGCATACGAGCAGTACTTC.

The chain combines TRBV28 with TRBJ1-2; perhaps TRBD1 as D (6 bases). CDR1 and CDR2 (germline): MDHEN, SYDVKM. V lost 5 bases and J lost 7, with 17 bases in between. This CDR3 region has 14 residues. CDR3 protein: CASSPNAGGAGYTF. CDR3 bases: TGTGCCAGCAGTCCGAATGCGGGGGGGGCTGGCTACACCTTC.

V is TRBV29-1 and J is TRBJ1-2; 7 positions match TRBD1. With 7 bases clipped from V and 8 bases from J, the junction kept 16 bases outside the gene matches. CDR1 and CDR2 (germline): SQVTM, ANQGSEA. The CDR3 has 14 residues. The CDR3 loop is CSAISGGGGGGYTF. For the CDR3, the DNA is TGCAGCGCCATATCCGGAGGGGGCGGAGGAGGCTACACCTTC.

The V and J genes are TRBV27 and TRBJ2-3; D is undetermined. This CDR3 has 13 amino acids. CDR1 is MNHEY, CDR2 SMNVEV, per germline (reference sequence). The V end was cut by 0 bases, the J end by 7 bases, with 8 bases between. The CDR3 loop reads CASSLSNSHTQYF. Here the CDR3 DNA reads TGTGCCAGCAGTTTATCGAACTCACATACGCAGTATTTT.

The gene calls are TRBV5-5 and TRBJ1-3; TRBD1 agrees at 7 bases. Trimming removed 3 bases from V and 4 bases from J; junction bases left unmatched: 4. The CDR3 has 14 residues. Germline CDR1 SGHKS, CDR2 YYEKEE (reference sequence). The CDR3 nucleotides read TGTGCCAGCAGCTCCGACAGGGAAGGAAACACCATATATTTT. Translation gives CASSSDREGNTIYF.

In this sample, this clone turned up once. This chain links TRBV7-9 with TRBJ1-1; no clear D. CDR1 is SEHNR and CDR2 is FQNEAQ in the germline V gene (reference sequence). The length of the CDR3 is 13 residues. V lost 2 bases and J lost 1, with 5 bases in between. The CDR3 DNA follows: TGTGCCAGCAGCTTATATCGGAACACTGAAGCTTTCTTT. This translates into CASSLYRNTEAFF. Full variable domain (outside the CDR3, taken from reference TRBV7-9 and TRBJ1-1): DTGVSQNPRHKITKRGQNVTFRCDPISEHNRLYWYRQTLGQGPEFLTYFQNEAQLEKSRLLSDRFSAERPKGSFSTLEIQRTEQGDSAMYLCASSLYRNTEAFFGQGTRLTVV.

The chain employs TRBV4-1 and TRBJ1-2; TRBD1 is a possible D gene (5 bases). The CDR3 is made up of 16 amino acids. V lost 6 bases and J lost 7, with 24 bases in between. Per germline, CDR1 MGHRA and CDR2 YSYEKL. CDR3 loop: CASSEEDGPGIRGYTF. The CDR3 region has the DNA TGCGCCAGCAGTGAAGAAGATGGGCCAGGGATCCGTGGCTACACCTTC.

The rearrangement uses TRBV2 and TRBJ1-4; 9 bases map to TRBD1. V dropped 5 bases and J dropped 8; count of bases not matched to a gene: 6. CDR1 and CDR2 from the germline V gene are SNHLY and FYNNEI. The CDR3 extends over 14 amino acids. Here the CDR3 reads CASSRDRAGEKLFF. Written as DNA, the CDR3 is TGTGCCAGCAGTCGGGACAGGGCGGGGGAAAAACTGTTTTTT.

This chain joins TRBV12-3 or TRBV12-4 and TRBJ1-1, with D unclear. The CDR3 length is 13 residues. The V end lost 1 base, the J end lost 11 bases, and 14 bases lay between the germline ends. Here the CDR3 reads CASSLVGSTVAFF. CDR3 coding DNA: TGTGCCAGCAGTTTAGTCGGGTCAACGGTGGCTTTCTTT.

The chain links TRBV5-1 to TRBJ1-1; the match to TRBD1 covers 11 bases. The CDR3 runs to 13 residues. V lost 4 bases, J lost 10 bases, and 6 bases stayed unmatched. From germline, CDR1 is SGHRS and CDR2 YFSETQ. DNA of the CDR3: TGCGCCAGCAGCGCTACCGGGACAGGGGGAGCTTTCTTT. It encodes CASSATGTGGAFF.

This clone has a single count. The chain has TRBV5-5 and TRBJ2-2, with TRBD2 identical over 8 bases. This CDR3 has 16 residues. Germline CDR1 and CDR2: SGHKS and YYEKEE (reference sequence). Trimming took 2 bases from V and 5 from J; bases not matched to a gene: 8. Here the CDR3 reads CASSFRGLGFTGELFF. CDR3 nucleotide sequence: TGTGCCAGCAGCTTCCGGGGACTAGGGTTTACCGGGGAGCTGTTTTTT. The full variable domain, completed using reference TRBV5-5 and TRBJ2-2, is DAGVTQSPTHLIKTRGQQVTLRCSPISGHKSVSWYQQVLGQGPQFIFQYYEKEERGRGNFPDRFSARQFPNYSSELNVNALLLGDSALYLCASSFRGLGFTGELFFGEGSRLTVL.

V and J are TRBV5-1 and TRBJ1-2, with D uncertain. V lost 4 bases and J 4 bases, leaving 14 bases between the germline ends. The CDR3 totals 14 residues. From germline, CDR1 is SGHRS and CDR2 YFSETQ. The DNA of the CDR3 is TGCGCCAGCAGCCGCCCGGAAGAGGGCTATGGCTACACCTTC. Amino acids: CASSRPEEGYGYTF.

The V gene is TRBV18, the J gene TRBJ1-3; tentative D call: TRBD1 (5 bases). The CDR3 runs to 15 residues. Germline CDR1 and CDR2: KGHSH and LQKENI. Trimming took 2 bases from V and 6 from J, leaving 14 bases between them. Here the CDR3 reads CASSPDSRGENTIYF. The CDR3 DNA is TGTGCCAGCTCACCAGATTCAAGGGGTGAAAACACCATATATTTT.

The chain has TRBV12-3 or TRBV12-4 and TRBJ1-4, with D unresolved. The CDR3 runs 13 residues. Trimming cost V 7 bases and J 0 bases, with 6 bases left between them. CDR3 amino acids: CASNGATNEKLFF. In DNA, the CDR3 is TGTGCCAGCAACGGTGCAACTAATGAAAAACTGTTTTTT.

The V and J genes are TRBV6-5 and TRBJ1-6; TRBD1 is a possible D gene (6 bases). The CDR3 has 14 residues. Trimming stripped 6 bases from V and 11 bases from J, with 17 bases between. CDR1 and CDR2 (germline): MNHEY, SVGAGI. CDR3 DNA: TGTGCCAGCAGCCCGGACAGTCGGGGAACACCCCTCCACTTT. This codes for CASSPDSRGTPLHF.

CDR3 sequence reads: CASSAGTSDRETQYF. Written as DNA, the CDR3 is TGTGCCAGCAGCGCGGGGACTAGCGATCGGGAGACCCAGTACTTC. The rearrangement links TRBV9 to TRBJ2-5, with 10 bases fitting TRBD2. The CDR3 has 15 residues. Germline V gene data show CDR1 as SGDLS and CDR2 as YYNGEE. V lost 3 bases, J lost 5 bases, and 7 bases stayed unmatched.

The chain carries TRBV6-6 and TRBJ1-6; D gene unclear. Per germline, CDR1 MNHNY and CDR2 SVGAGI (reference sequence). The CDR3 is made up of 14 amino acids. Trimming removed 2 bases at V and 5 bases at J, with 7 bases between. The CDR3 protein is CASSYGQDNSPLHF. The CDR3 coding sequence is TGTGCCAGCAGTTACGGGCAGGATAATTCACCCCTCCACTTT.

V is TRBV11-2 and J is TRBJ2-2; D ambiguous. Germline lookup yields CDR1 SGHAT and CDR2 FQNNGV. The germline V and J ends were trimmed by 0 bases and 3 bases, with 5 bases remaining between them. The length of the CDR3 is 14 residues. The CDR3 region is CASSLDSDTGELFF. For the CDR3, the DNA is TGTGCCAGCAGCTTAGATTCTGACACCGGGGAGCTGTTTTTT.

V gene TRBV28 combines with J gene TRBJ1-4; weak D call: TRBD1 (5 bases). V was clipped by 3 bases and J by 8 bases, with 13 bases between them. CDR3 length: 14 residues. The germline V gene has CDR1 MDHEN and CDR2 SYDVKM. CDR3 coding DNA: TGTGCCAGCAGTTTGGGCAGGGAAGTAGAAAAACTGTTTTTT. It codes for CASSLGREVEKLFF.

The chain links TRBV15 to TRBJ2-3; no firm D call. The CDR3 has 15 amino acids. V was pared by 2 bases and J by 4 bases, with 13 bases between. CDR1 LNHNV and CDR2 YYDKDF come from the germline V gene (reference sequence). This CDR3 reads CATSRTFSVSDTQYF. Here the CDR3 DNA reads TGTGCCACCAGCAGAACATTCTCCGTCTCAGATACGCAGTATTTT.

The chain is built from TRBV7-8 and TRBJ1-6; TRBD1 is a possible D gene (6 bases). The germline CDR1 and CDR2 sequences are SGHVS and FQNEAQ. The length of the CDR3 is 13 residues. V lost 5 bases, J lost 16 bases, and 18 bases lay in between. The CDR3 DNA sequence: TGTGCCAGCAGCCCCACGGCCAGGGGTCAACTCCACTTT. Translation gives CASSPTARGQLHF.